This TCR beta chain appears in the sequencing data of a study of graft-versus-host responses after intestinal transplantation. Sequenced by immunoSEQ multiplex PCR; TCRdb stores in-frame clones only, minus some. Of approximately 90,000 clones in the sample, about nine tenths were seen once. About this clone: Its target is unknown.

Notes on the study in general: GvH clone levels peaked in circulation, and this peak was associated with early post-transplant HvG declines. GvH clones detected in recipient marrow included some appearing first in ileum or blood.

CDR1 is SGHVS, CDR2 FNYEAQ, per germline. The V gene end was trimmed by 0 bases and the J gene end by 5 bases; junction bases not matched to a gene: 4. The CDR3 extends over 16 amino acids. This chain links TRBV7-6 with TRBJ2-3; 11 bases are shared with TRBD1. The clonotype comes from a human donor who received an intestinal transplant. This sample comprised unstimulated CD8+ T cells sorted from spleen or lymph node cells, obtained before intestinal transplant. CDR3 sequence (DNA): TGTGCCAGCAGCTTAGCTTGGGACAGGGGGTTAGATACGCAGTATTTT. It specifies CASSLAWDRGLDTQYF.